The 15 T cell receptor beta chains given below trace back to one sample, sequenced in a study of early T cells in non-severe SARS-CoV-2 infection. TCRdb called the 5' RACE reads again in MiXCR, with one record for every CDR3 protein. In the table there are roughly 64,000 distinct CDR3 sequences, roughly 10% of which are singletons. This specimen was whole blood, taken at baseline. The receptor source for this set is an adult who was a healthcare worker with PCR-confirmed SARS-CoV-2 infection or an uninfected control (not recorded which).

This clonotype was seen many times. The rearrangement joins TRBV20-1 to TRBJ2-7; D might be TRBD2 (6 bases). The germline V gene has CDR1 DFQATT and CDR2 SNEGSKA (reference sequence). V dropped 1 base and J dropped 0 bases, with 16 bases sitting between them. The length of the CDR3 is 16 residues. CDR3 amino acids: CSARALGGDTSYEQYF. The CDR3 bases are TGCAGTGCTAGAGCCCTGGGGGGAGACACCTCCTACGAGCAGTACTTC.

The chain uses TRBV5-5 and TRBJ2-7, with 7 bases matching TRBD1. The J segment lost 0 bases and the V segment lost 2 bases, leaving 2 bases of the junction unmatched. The germline gives CDR1 SGHKS, CDR2 YYEKEE (reference sequence). This CDR3 contains 14 residues. CDR3 region: CASSFGDSSYEQYF. CDR3 nucleotides: TGTGCCAGCAGCTTTGGGGACAGCTCCTACGAGCAGTACTTC.

Only a few counts were recorded for this clonotype. This chain connects TRBV11-2 to TRBJ2-3; D unresolved. Germline-derived CDR1 and CDR2 are SGHAT and FQNNGV. There are 12 residues in the CDR3. The ends were cut back, 0 bases at V and 14 bases at J, with 12 bases in the middle. CDR3 in DNA: TGTGCCAGCAGCTTAGAGGGCCAATTGCGGTATTTT. Translated: CASSLEGQLRYF.

The chain joins TRBV12-3 or TRBV12-4 to TRBJ1-2; D is possibly TRBD1 (5 bases). V dropped 3 bases and J dropped 4 bases, with 12 bases sitting between them. The CDR3 totals 14 residues. CDR3: CASSLGTGPYGYTF. Here the CDR3 DNA reads TGTGCCAGCAGTTTGGGTACAGGACCCTATGGCTACACCTTC.

In its sample, this clonotype was seen a few times. The chain combines TRBV20-1 with TRBJ2-3; D may correspond to TRBD1 or TRBD2 (5 bases each). Trimming removed 1 base at V and 1 base at J, with 12 bases between. The CDR3 length is 15 residues. Germline CDR1 and CDR2: DFQATT and SNEGSKA (reference sequence). CDR3 in amino acids: CSARGDGSGTDTQYF. The CDR3 bases are TGCAGTGCTAGAGGGGACGGGTCGGGCACAGATACGCAGTATTTT.

V usage is TRBV7-9 and J usage is TRBJ2-7; possibly TRBD2 for D (5 bases). Germline-derived CDR1 and CDR2 are SEHNR and FQNEAQ (reference sequence). Trimming removed 11 bases at V and 2 bases at J, with 13 bases between. This CDR3 is built from 12 residues. Written as DNA, the CDR3 is TGTGCCTCTGGGGAGAGGGCCTACGAGCAGTACTTC. Residues: CASGERAYEQYF.

This clonotype was seen a handful of times. The chain uses TRBV3-1 and TRBJ2-7, with TRBD2 matching over 9 bases. The J segment lost 5 bases and the V segment lost 4 bases, leaving 9 bases of the junction unmatched. This CDR3 comprises 15 residues. Germline assignment: CDR1 LGHDT and CDR2 YNNKEL (reference sequence). CDR3 in amino acids: CASSPPGTSPHEQYF. The CDR3 DNA is TGTGCCAGCAGCCCTCCCGGGACTAGCCCCCACGAGCAGTACTTC.

The V call is TRBV11-2, the J call TRBJ2-7; 11 bases align to TRBD2. This CDR3 contains 14 residues. Germline-derived CDR1 and CDR2 are SGHAT and FQNNGV. Trimming at V came to 5 bases and at J to 3 bases, leaving 3 bases not matched to a gene. This CDR3 reads CASSLLAGGYEQYF. CDR3 coding DNA: TGTGCCAGCAGCCTTCTAGCGGGGGGCTACGAGCAGTACTTC.

A few counts support this clonotype. The chain joins TRBV20-1 to TRBJ1-1; 9 bases align to TRBD1. The CDR3 contains 14 residues. The junction had 3 bases not matched to a gene; V was cut back by 3 bases and J by 1 base. CDR1 and CDR2 (germline): DFQATT, SNEGSKA (reference sequence). In nucleotides, the CDR3 is TGCAGTGCTAGGGGGGGACAGGGGAACACTGAAGCTTTCTTT. Translated, it gives CSARGGQGNTEAFF.

V and J are TRBV5-1 and TRBJ1-2; 10 bases are a match to TRBD1. The CDR3 covers 18 residues. J lost 2 bases, V lost 0 bases, and 10 bases had no gene match. The germline CDR1 and CDR2 sequences are SGHRS and YFSETQ. CDR3 coding DNA: TGCGCCAGCAGCTTGGCGGGAGTCCCGGGACAGGGGAACTATGGCTACACCTTC. Protein: CASSLAGVPGQGNYGYTF.

This clonotype was counted many times. The rearrangement joins TRBV9 to TRBJ2-3; 9 bases are shared with TRBD2. The V segment lost 0 bases and the J segment 6 bases; nucleotides outside the gene matches: 11. The CDR3 has 17 residues. The V gene's germline CDR1 is SGDLS and CDR2 YYNGEE. DNA for the CDR3: TGTGCCAGCAGCGTAGGGCTAGCGGGGTTGATTGCGGATACGCAGTATTTT. The encoded protein is CASSVGLAGLIADTQYF.

This clonotype was seen only once. The rearrangement links TRBV6-5 to TRBJ1-2, with 9 bases matching TRBD1. The CDR3 totals 15 residues. Germline CDR1 and CDR2: MNHEY and SVGAGI. J was trimmed by 4 bases and V by 0 bases; bases with no gene match: 3. The CDR3 sequence: CASSYSRDRVYGYTF. The CDR3 DNA is TGTGCCAGCAGTTACTCCCGGGACAGGGTCTATGGCTACACCTTC.

The genes are TRBV20-1 and TRBJ2-3; weak D call: TRBD2 (6 bases). This CDR3 contains 15 residues. V was clipped by 6 bases and J by 7 bases, with 23 bases between them. Germline values: CDR1 DFQATT, CDR2 SNEGSKA (reference sequence). The CDR3 is CSAVPGETGRNTQYF. In DNA form, the CDR3 reads TGCAGTGCCGTCCCGGGGGAGACGGGGAGAAATACGCAGTATTTT.

V and J are TRBV7-9 and TRBJ1-5; D is possibly TRBD1 (5 bases). This CDR3 contains 15 residues. The V gene lost 5 bases and the J gene lost 0 bases, with 11 bases spanning the gap. Germline values: CDR1 SEHNR, CDR2 FQNEAQ (reference sequence). CDR3 sequence (DNA): TGTGCCAGCAGCCCCATGGGGGATAGCAATCAGCCCCAGCATTTT. Its protein is CASSPMGDSNQPQHF.

This clonotype was seen only a few times. The chain links TRBV6-5 to TRBJ2-1; 8 bases line up with TRBD1. Trimming cost V 2 bases and J 4 bases; bases outside gene matches: 13. From germline, CDR1 is MNHEY and CDR2 SVGAGI. CDR3 size: 18 residues. CDR3 region: CASSYTNYGGTGYNEQFF. CDR3 nucleotides: TGTGCCAGCAGTTACACCAACTATGGTGGGACAGGTTACAATGAGCAGTTCTTC.